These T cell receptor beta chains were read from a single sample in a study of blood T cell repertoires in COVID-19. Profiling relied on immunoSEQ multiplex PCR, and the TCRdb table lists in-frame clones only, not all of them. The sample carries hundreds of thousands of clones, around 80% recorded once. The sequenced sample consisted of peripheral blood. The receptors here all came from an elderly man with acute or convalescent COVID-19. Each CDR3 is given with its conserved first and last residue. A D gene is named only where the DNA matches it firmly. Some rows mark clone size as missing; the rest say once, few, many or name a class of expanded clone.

CATSWEANEQFF | TGTGCCACCAGTTGGGAGGCGAATGAGCAGTTCTTC | 12 | - | - | TRBJ2-1 | TRBV24-1
CASTTGSGTQYF | TGTGCCAGCACGACAGGGTCGGGGACCCAGTACTTC | 12 | - | TRBD1 | TRBJ2-5 | TRBV2
CASKPRGRSNSYNEQFF | TGTGCCAGCAAACCGCGCGGGAGAAGCAACTCCTACAATGAGCAGTTCTTC | 17 | - | TRBD2 | TRBJ2-1 | TRBV7-9
CASSLAQGILTEAFF | TGCGCCAGCAGCTTGGCACAGGGGATCCTCACTGAAGCTTTCTTT | 15 | few | TRBD1 | TRBJ1-1 | TRBV5-1
CASSTGTGRYNSPLHF | TGTGCCAGTAGCACCGGGACAGGGCGCTATAATTCACCCCTCCACTTT | 16 | few | TRBD1 | TRBJ1-6 | TRBV19
CASSFGQGYQPQHF | TGTGCCAGCAGCTTTGGTCAGGGGTATCAGCCCCAGCATTTT | 14 | few | - | TRBJ1-5 | TRBV5-6
CSVHQGHLYGYTF | TGCAGCGTTCACCAGGGACACTTGTATGGCTACACCTTC | 13 | - | - | TRBJ1-2 | TRBV29-1
CASREQGSSGYTF | TGTGCCAGCAGGGAACAGGGTTCGAGCGGCTACACCTTC | 13 | - | - | TRBJ1-2 | TRBV14
CASKNRVSPLHF | TGTGCCAGCAAGAACAGGGTTTCACCCCTCCACTTT | 12 | - | - | TRBJ1-6 | TRBV28
CASRGTGTSVAETQYF | TGTGCCAGTAGGGGGACCGGGACTAGCGTAGCGGAGACCCAGTACTTC | 16 | - | TRBD2 | TRBJ2-5 | TRBV19
CASSISFVNTDTQYF | TGTGCCAGTAGTATCTCCTTCGTAAACACAGATACGCAGTATTTT | 15 | - | - | TRBJ2-3 | TRBV19
CASSEQGPGEYEQYF | TGTGCCAGTAGCGAACAGGGGCCAGGGGAATACGAGCAGTACTTC | 15 | few | TRBD1 | TRBJ2-7 | TRBV19
CASTPTWDREVEQYF | TGTGCCAGTACCCCCACTTGGGACAGGGAGGTCGAGCAGTACTTC | 15 | - | TRBD1 | TRBJ2-7 | TRBV19
CASSSKQFF | TGTGCCAGCAGCAGTAAGCAGTTCTTC | 9 | - | - | TRBJ2-1 | TRBV27
CASSKPGVANYGYTF | TGTGCCAGTTCTAAGCCCGGGGTAGCTAACTATGGCTACACCTTC | 15 | - | - | TRBJ1-2 | TRBV19
CASSNQGGSSGELFF | TGCGCCAGCAGCAATCAAGGGGGCTCGTCCGGGGAGCTGTTTTTT | 15 | - | TRBD1 | TRBJ2-2 | TRBV5-1
CASSLAGTANTEAFF | TGCGCCAGCAGCTTGGCCGGGACAGCAAACACTGAAGCTTTCTTT | 15 | - | TRBD1 | TRBJ1-1 | TRBV5-1
CASSIIGTGEEKLFF | TGTGCCAGCAGCATTATAGGGACAGGGGAGGAAAAACTGTTTTTT | 15 | once | TRBD1 | TRBJ1-4 | TRBV5-6
CTSSQRRDRGHNEQFF | TGCACCAGCAGCCAACGCCGGGACAGGGGGCACAATGAGCAGTTCTTC | 16 | - | - | TRBJ2-1 | TRBV1
CASSRQGQFRDTQYF | TGTGCCAGTAGCCGACAGGGTCAGTTTCGAGATACGCAGTATTTT | 15 | - | TRBD1 | TRBJ2-3 | TRBV19
CASSSQGAQLFSDEQFF | TGCGCCAGCAGCTCTCAGGGGGCGCAGCTTTTTTCCGATGAGCAGTTCTTC | 17 | - | TRBD1 | TRBJ2-1 | TRBV5-1
CASSGQGNISPQHF | TGTGCCAGCAGCGGACAGGGGAATATATCGCCCCAGCATTTT | 14 | once | TRBD1 | TRBJ1-5 | TRBV2